This T cell receptor (beta chain) was obtained from a study of blood T cell repertoires in COVID-19. Study-level background: Samples taken during acute and convalescent COVID-19 were collected in the United States, Italy and Spain. T cells, B-cell-depleted T cells, or PBMCs supplied cDNA or gDNA.

The CDR3 spans 15 residues. The V gene end was trimmed by 1 base and the J gene end by 4 bases; junction bases not matched to a gene: 5. The germline V gene has CDR1 SGHVS and CDR2 FNYEAQ. Assay used: immunoSEQ multiplex PCR; TCRdb lists only in-frame clones, some missing. The repertoire holds about 360,000 clones, around 88% seen once, with 7% to 7.5% in the top ten. Seattle patients were enrolled while actively infected and followed longitudinally. What was sequenced was peripheral blood. The chain is built from TRBV7-6 and TRBJ2-5; the match to TRBD2 covers 8 bases. This TCR was sampled from a woman aged 55-70 years with COVID-19, enrolled during active disease. The CDR3 loop reads CASSLVAGGPETQYF. The CDR3 DNA follows: TGTGCCAGCAGCTTAGTGGCGGGGGGCCCAGAGACCCAGTACTTC.